Each of the 9 T cell receptor beta chains below was sequenced from the same sample in a study of cytomegalovirus exposure and HLA in healthy donors. This PCR relied on a set of 60 Vbeta primers and 13 Jbeta primers. Method: immunoSEQ multiplex PCR; TCRdb's copy keeps in-frame clones and lacks some. Of 200,000 to 300,000 clones listed, about four fifths are singletons. The sequenced sample consisted of PBMCs. These receptors all come from a middle-aged woman in good health and CMV-seropositive.

The sample holds one count of this clone. This rearrangement joins TRBV18 to TRBJ2-5; 8 positions match TRBD1. The J call may be incorrect, as the DNA end agrees better with TRBJ2-7. The CDR3 contains 15 residues. The germline V gene encodes CDR1 KGHSH and CDR2 LQKENI. CDR3 in amino acids: CASSPPTGGSYEQYF. Here the CDR3 DNA reads TGTGCCAGCTCACCACCCACAGGGGGATCCTACGAGCAGTACTTC.

This CDR3 is CASSYSWREADTQYF. CDR3 bases: TGTGCCAGCAGTTACTCGTGGCGGGAGGCAGATACGCAGTATTTT. The chain links TRBV6-6 to TRBJ2-3, with TRBD2 matching over 8 bases. CDR3 size: 15 residues. The trim removed 0 bases at V and 4 bases at J, leaving 3 bases unmatched. From germline, CDR1 is MNHNY and CDR2 SVGAGI (reference sequence).

This chain connects TRBV5-4 to TRBJ2-7; no clear D gene. Trimming took 2 bases from V and 3 from J, leaving 9 bases between them. The germline gives CDR1 SGHNT, CDR2 YYREEE (reference sequence). The CDR3 consists of 13 residues. The CDR3 region has the DNA TGTGCCAGCAGCTTAGAGGCAGACTACGAGCAGTACTTC. This translates into CASSLEADYEQYF.

This sequence joins TRBV30 and TRBJ2-7, with 11 bases matching TRBD2. V dropped 4 bases and J dropped 0; count of bases not matched to a gene: 8. Germline CDR1 and CDR2: GTSNPN and SVGIG (reference sequence). This CDR3 is 16 amino acids long. The CDR3 loop reads CAWTKGLAVISYEQYF. In DNA form, the CDR3 reads TGTGCCTGGACGAAGGGACTAGCGGTAATCTCCTACGAGCAGTACTTC.

This chain joins TRBV29-1 and TRBJ1-6; D unclear. V was trimmed by 5 bases and J by 7 bases, leaving 12 bases between them. The CDR3 is 13 amino acids. Per germline, CDR1 SQVTM and CDR2 ANQGSEA. In nucleotides, the CDR3 is TGCAGCGTTAGACCGGGAGCCAATTCACCCCTCCACTTT. This codes for CSVRPGANSPLHF.

DNA of the CDR3: TGTGCCAGTAGTGAAGACAGTTATAGCAATCAGCCCCAGCATTTT. Protein product: CASSEDSYSNQPQHF. The J gene is TRBJ1-5, the V gene TRBV19; D might be TRBD1 (5 bases). The V end was cut by 5 bases, the J end by 0 bases, with 11 bases between. From germline, CDR1 is LNHDA and CDR2 SQIVND (reference sequence). The CDR3 has 15 amino acids. Complete variable domain (other parts from reference TRBV19 and TRBJ1-5): DGGITQSPKYLFRKEGQNVTLSCEQNLNHDAMYWYRQDPGQGLRLIYYSQIVNDFQKGDIAEGYSVSREKKESFPLTVTSAQKNPTAFYLCASSEDSYSNQPQHFGDGTRLSIL.

This clone has a single count. The J gene is TRBJ2-3, the V gene TRBV29-1; a weak D match, TRBD1 (6 bases). The CDR3 length is 14 residues. Germline lookup yields CDR1 SQVTM and CDR2 ANQGSEA. Trimming stripped 7 bases from V and 5 bases from J, with 19 bases between. The CDR3 protein is CSARGYPSGDTQYF. The CDR3 DNA reads TGCAGCGCCAGGGGCTACCCTTCCGGAGATACGCAGTATTTT.

With respect to this clone: A read error may produce the germline difference seen at one junction end. Additional DNA sequences in this sample encode the identical CDR3. This CDR3 is CAISLERGVNSPLHF. The CDR3 bases are TGTGCCATCAGCCTGGAGCGGGGAGTCAATTCCCCCCTCCACTTT. This chain uses TRBV10-3 with TRBJ1-6; D is ambiguous. The CDR3 sequence is 15 residues long. Germline CDR1 ENHRY, CDR2 SYGVKD.

This clone has more than one count but fewer than ten. V gene TRBV13 combines with J gene TRBJ1-1; no clear D. Trimming pared 5 bases from V and 8 bases from J, leaving 12 bases between. Germline CDR1 is PRHDT and CDR2 is FYEKMQ (reference sequence). There are 12 residues in the CDR3. CDR3 protein: CASSLLTEEAFF. In nucleotides, the CDR3 is TGTGCCAGCAGCCTCCTAACTGAGGAAGCTTTCTTT.